This entry lists 3 T cell receptor beta chains sequenced from one sample in a study of T cell repertoires in aging, cancer and after chemotherapy. TCR beta rearrangements were amplified from peripheral blood genomic DNA. A mixed TRB-A/B primer pool amplified rearranged TRB by multiplex touch-down PCR. From the multiplex PCR reads, TCRdb called clonotypes with MiXCR, one entry per CDR3 protein. The sample has about 12,000 distinct CDR3 sequences; about 31% are singletons. The sample was blood. The receptor set was obtained from a human donor in good health. The donor label of this sample is uncertain.

Notes on this clonotype: This may be a read error, as it is one base from a much larger clone. The chain combines TRBV6-1 with TRBJ2-5, with 11 bases aligning to TRBD2. This CDR3 spans 16 amino acids. CDR1 MNHNS and CDR2 SASEGT come from the germline V gene. This CDR3 is CASSEVIAGGEETRYF. DNA of the CDR3: TGTGCCAGCAGTGAAGTAATAGCGGGGGGGGAAGAGACCCGGTACTTC.

This clonotype is termed medium-sized (0.01 to 0.1%). The J gene is TRBJ2-3, the V gene TRBV30, with 7 nucleotides matching TRBD1. The CDR3 loop spans 11 amino acids. Germline assignment: CDR1 GTSNPN and CDR2 SVGIG (reference sequence). V lost 2 bases, J lost 11 bases, and 4 bases stayed unmatched. This CDR3 reads CAWSPGGRQYF. CDR3 in DNA: TGTGCCTGGAGTCCAGGGGGACGGCAGTATTTT. The full variable domain, completed using reference TRBV30 and TRBJ2-3, is SQTIHQWPATLVQPVGSPLSLECTVEGTSNPNLYWYRQAAGRGLQLLFYSVGIGQISSEVPQNLSASRPQDRQFILSSKKLLLSDSGFYLCAWSPGGRQYFGPGTRLTVL.

The chain links TRBV6-4 to TRBJ2-3, with 10 bases that match TRBD2. Germline assignment: CDR1 MRHNA and CDR2 SNTAGT. The junction had 1 base not matched to a gene; V was cut back by 6 bases and J by 4 bases. The CDR3 runs to 13 residues. The CDR3 DNA reads as TGTGCCAGCAGGAGCGGGGGGGCAGATACGCAGTATTTT. This encodes CASRSGGADTQYF.